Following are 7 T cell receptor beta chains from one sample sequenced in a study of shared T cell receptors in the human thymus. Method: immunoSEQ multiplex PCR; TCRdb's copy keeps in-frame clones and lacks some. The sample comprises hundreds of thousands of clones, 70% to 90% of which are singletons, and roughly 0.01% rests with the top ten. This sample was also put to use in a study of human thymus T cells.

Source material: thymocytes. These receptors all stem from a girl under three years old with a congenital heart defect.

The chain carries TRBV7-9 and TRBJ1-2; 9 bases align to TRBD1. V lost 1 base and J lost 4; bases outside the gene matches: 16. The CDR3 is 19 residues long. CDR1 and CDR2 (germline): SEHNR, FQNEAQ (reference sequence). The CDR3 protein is CASSLGAQGATQPSYGYTF. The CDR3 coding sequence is TGTGCCAGCAGCTTAGGGGCACAGGGGGCGACCCAACCCTCCTATGGCTACACCTTC.

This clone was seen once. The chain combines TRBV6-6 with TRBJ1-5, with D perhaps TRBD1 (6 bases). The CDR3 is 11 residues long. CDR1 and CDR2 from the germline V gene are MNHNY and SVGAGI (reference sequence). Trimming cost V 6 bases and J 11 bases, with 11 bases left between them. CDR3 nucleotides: TGTGCCAGCAGCCCCAGGGGTTCCCAGCATTTT. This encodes CASSPRGSQHF.

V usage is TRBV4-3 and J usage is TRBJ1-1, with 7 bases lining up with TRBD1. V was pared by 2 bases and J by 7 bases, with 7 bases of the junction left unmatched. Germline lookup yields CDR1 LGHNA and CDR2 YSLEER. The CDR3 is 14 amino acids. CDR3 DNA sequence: TGCGCCAGCAGCCAAAGCAGGGGGGACGATGAAGCTTTCTTT. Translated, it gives CASSQSRGDDEAFF.

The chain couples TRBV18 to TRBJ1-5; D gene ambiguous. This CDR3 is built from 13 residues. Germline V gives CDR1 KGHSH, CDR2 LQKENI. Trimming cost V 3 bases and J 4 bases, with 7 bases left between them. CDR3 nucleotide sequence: TGTGCCAGCTCACCCGGGGTTAATCAGCCCCAGCATTTT. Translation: CASSPGVNQPQHF. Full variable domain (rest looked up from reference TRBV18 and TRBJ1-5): NAGVMQNPRHLVRRRGQEARLRCSPMKGHSHVYWYRQLPEEGLKFMVYLQKENIIDESGMPKERFSAEFPKEGPSILRIQQVVRGDSAAYFCASSPGVNQPQHFGDGTRLSIL.

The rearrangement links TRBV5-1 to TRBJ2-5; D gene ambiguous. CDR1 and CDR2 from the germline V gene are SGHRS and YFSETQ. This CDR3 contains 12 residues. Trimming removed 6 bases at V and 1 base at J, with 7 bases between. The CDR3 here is CASTLSQETQYF. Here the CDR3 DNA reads TGCGCCAGCACTCTTTCCCAAGAGACCCAGTACTTC.

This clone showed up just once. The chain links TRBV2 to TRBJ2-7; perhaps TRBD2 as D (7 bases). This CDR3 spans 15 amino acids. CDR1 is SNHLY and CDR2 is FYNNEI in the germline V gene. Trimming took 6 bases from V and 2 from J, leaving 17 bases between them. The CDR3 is CASSPEGGGTYEQYF. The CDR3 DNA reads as TGTGCCAGCAGCCCTGAGGGGGGGGGCACCTACGAGCAGTACTTC.

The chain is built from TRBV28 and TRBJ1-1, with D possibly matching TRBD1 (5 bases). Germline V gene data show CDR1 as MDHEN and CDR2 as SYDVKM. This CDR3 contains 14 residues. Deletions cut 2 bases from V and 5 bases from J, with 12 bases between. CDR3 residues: CASSLAGVRTEAFF. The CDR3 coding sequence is TGTGCCAGCAGTTTAGCGGGGGTTCGGACTGAAGCTTTCTTT.